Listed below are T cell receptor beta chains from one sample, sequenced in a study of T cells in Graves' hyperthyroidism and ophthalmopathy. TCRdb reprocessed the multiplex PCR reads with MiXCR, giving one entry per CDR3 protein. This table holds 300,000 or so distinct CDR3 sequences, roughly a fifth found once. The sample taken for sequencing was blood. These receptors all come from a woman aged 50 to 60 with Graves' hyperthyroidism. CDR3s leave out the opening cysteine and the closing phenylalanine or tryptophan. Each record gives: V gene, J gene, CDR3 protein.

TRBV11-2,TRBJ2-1,ASSLETAYNEQF
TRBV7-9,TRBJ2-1,ASSLGTGLAEQF
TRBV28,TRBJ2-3,ASSFRKYTDTQY
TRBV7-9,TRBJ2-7,ASSGRNYEQY
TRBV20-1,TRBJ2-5,SAGGLAGQETQY
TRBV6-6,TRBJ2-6,ASSYGAGANVLT
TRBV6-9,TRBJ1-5,ASSYRDGHSNQPQH
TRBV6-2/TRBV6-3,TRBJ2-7,ASSLRAGGIDEQY
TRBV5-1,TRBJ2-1,ASSLALAGANYNEQF
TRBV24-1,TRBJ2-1,ATSATGTGVWNEQF
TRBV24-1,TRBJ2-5,ATSDGQTGRETQY
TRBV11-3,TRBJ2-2,ASSPRDRYFGELF
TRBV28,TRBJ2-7,ASIPGGSGSYEQY
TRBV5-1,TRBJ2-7,ASSYHRGPYEQY
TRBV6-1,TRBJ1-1,ASSYMTNTEAF
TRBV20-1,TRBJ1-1,SARVLGPEAF
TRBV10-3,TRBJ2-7,AISEGTSGTYEQY
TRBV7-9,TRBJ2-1,ASSLKIGQKVYNEQF
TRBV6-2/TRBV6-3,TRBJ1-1,ASSRGPGTEAF
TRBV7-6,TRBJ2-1,ASSLAGLAIEQF